This is a list of T cell receptor beta chains from one sample in a study of T cell responses to AZD1222 COVID-19 vaccine. The data were produced by immunoSEQ multiplex PCR, yet TCRdb's version contains in-frame clones alone and is incomplete. Altogether approximately 170,000 clones are present, approximately 90% being singletons, with the ten largest covering about 1.1%. Specimen: peripheral blood, collected 28 days after the second AZD1222 dose. The receptors originated from an adult who received the AZD1222 COVID-19 vaccine. CDR3s include the opening cysteine and the closing phenylalanine or tryptophan. D genes are given only for firm matches. Clone size appears in some rows only: once, few, many, or a class for an expanded clone.

cdr3_aa,cdr3_nt,d_call,j_call,v_call,clone_size
CASSYPPNRGSTDTQYF,TGTGCCAGCAGTTACCCTCCGAACAGGGGCAGCACAGATACGCAGTATTTT,TRBD1,TRBJ2-3,TRBV6-2/TRBV6-3,-
CASKLTTISGNTIYF,TGTGCCAGTAAACTGACAACCATCTCTGGAAACACCATATATTTT,-,TRBJ1-3,TRBV19,-
CASSTPSVTLGNTIYF,TGTGCCAGTAGTACCCCGAGCGTAACTTTAGGAAACACCATATATTTT,-,TRBJ1-3,TRBV19,-
CASSLRTGATNEKLFF,TGCGCCAGCAGCCTCAGAACAGGGGCAACTAATGAAAAACTGTTTTTT,TRBD1,TRBJ1-4,TRBV4-1,-
CASSGEATNYNEQFF,TGTGCCAGCAGTGGAGAAGCGACCAACTACAATGAGCAGTTCTTC,-,TRBJ2-1,TRBV2,-
CASSHSGGLSYNEQFF,TGTGCCAGCAGCCATAGCGGGGGGCTCTCCTACAATGAGCAGTTCTTC,TRBD2,TRBJ2-1,TRBV3-1/TRBV3-2,-
CASSRQVYYNSPLHF,TGTGCCAGCAGTCGACAGGTTTATTATAATTCACCCCTCCACTTT,-,TRBJ1-6,TRBV3-1/TRBV3-2,-
CASSDGLAGDEQFF,TGTGCCAGCAGTGACGGACTAGCGGGGGATGAGCAGTTCTTC,TRBD2,TRBJ2-1,TRBV6-4,-
CASSSEDHTTDTQYF,TGTGCCAGCAGCTCCGAGGACCATACCACAGATACGCAGTATTTT,-,TRBJ2-3,TRBV9,-
CASSLGDSYGYTF,TGTGCCAGCAGCTTAGGGGACAGCTATGGCTACACCTTC,TRBD1,TRBJ1-2,TRBV7-2,-
CASSLGTYKDTQYF,TGTGCCAGCAGCTTAGGGACGTATAAAGATACGCAGTATTTT,-,TRBJ2-3,TRBV7-2,-
CASSTATGSEAFF,TGTGCCAGTAGTACCGCCACAGGGTCTGAAGCTTTCTTT,-,TRBJ1-1,TRBV19,once
CASSGSGANVLTF,TGTGCCAGCAGTGGTTCTGGGGCCAACGTCCTGACTTTC,-,TRBJ2-6,TRBV9,-
CSVGSTVYGYTF,TGCAGCGTTGGATCCACAGTCTATGGCTACACCTTC,-,TRBJ1-2,TRBV29-1,-
CASSLGTSGGKNEQFF,TGTGCCAGCAGCCTCGGGACTAGCGGGGGTAAAAATGAGCAGTTCTTC,TRBD2,TRBJ2-1,TRBV9,once
CASNKGPGIPDTEAFF,TGTGCCAGTAATAAGGGTCCAGGGATTCCGGACACTGAAGCTTTCTTT,-,TRBJ1-1,TRBV19,once
CASSWTSGGAETQYF,TGTGCCAGCAGCTGGACTAGCGGGGGGGCAGAGACCCAGTACTTC,TRBD2,TRBJ2-5,TRBV7-2,once
CASSFQGAKAGELFF,TGTGCCAGCAGCTTTCAGGGGGCGAAGGCCGGGGAGCTGTTTTTT,TRBD1,TRBJ2-2,TRBV11-3,-
CASSIGVNYGYTF,TGCGCCAGCAGTATAGGGGTTAACTATGGCTACACCTTC,-,TRBJ1-2,TRBV5-1,-
CASTIQGSLGKVSPLHF,TGTGCCAGCACCATACAGGGGTCCCTCGGAAAGGTATCACCCCTCCACTTT,TRBD1,TRBJ1-6,TRBV5-6,-
CASSSLGGGNTEAFF,TGTGCCAGCAGTTCCCTGGGGGGAGGGAACACTGAAGCTTTCTTT,-,TRBJ1-1,TRBV27,-
CASTGRGGPMNTEAFF,TGTGCCAGCACCGGCAGGGGGGGACCCATGAACACTGAAGCTTTCTTT,TRBD1,TRBJ1-1,TRBV6-6,-
CASSYSNQEYGYTF,TGTGCCAGCAGTTACTCGAATCAGGAGTATGGCTACACCTTC,-,TRBJ1-2,TRBV6-5,-
CASGQGVTEAFF,TGTGCCAGCGGACAGGGGGTGACTGAAGCTTTCTTT,TRBD1,TRBJ1-1,TRBV2,-
CASSHWQGETQYF,TGTGCCAGCAGCCACTGGCAGGGAGAGACCCAGTACTTC,-,TRBJ2-5,TRBV3-1/TRBV3-2,-
CASSYGLVNSPLHF,TGCGCCAGCAGCTACGGACTGGTTAATTCACCCCTCCACTTT,-,TRBJ1-6,TRBV5-1,-
CASSLEGSYGYTF,TGCGCCAGCAGCTTGGAAGGGAGCTATGGCTACACCTTC,-,TRBJ1-2,TRBV5-1,-
CASSGAGRNEQYF,TGTGCCAGCAGTGGGGCAGGGAGAAACGAGCAGTACTTC,-,TRBJ2-7,TRBV2,-
CASSIQGAGSTEAFF,TGTGCCAGTAGTATTCAGGGGGCTGGTAGCACTGAAGCTTTCTTT,TRBD1,TRBJ1-1,TRBV19,-